This T cell receptor beta chain was captured in a study of cytomegalovirus exposure and HLA in healthy donors (dated by TCRdb to the late 2010s). At the level of the whole study: According to an earlier analysis of a few hundred of the donors, 150 million to 200 million T cells yielded over 100 million unique TCR beta sequences and 276 Gb of sequence data. Roughly 300 gigabases of sequencing data and tens of millions of unique TCR sequences were included in an early release covering several hundred HLA-typed donors. The genetic ancestry cluster associated with self-reported Caucasian donors included around 76% of the roughly 390 genotyped donors. The study aimed to test whether cataloging public T cell receptors could reveal signatures of past pathogen exposure. The study profiled the T cell repertoires of some 610 subjects by immunosequencing and related them to cytomegalovirus serostatus. A separate validation cohort of 100 to 150 different subjects was used in addition to the 666-subject first cohort. To predict cytomegalovirus infection status, the study brought together high-throughput TCR immunosequencing, statistical association of individual TCRs with disease status, and machine learning. To study patterns of TCR occurrence, a later analysis re-analyzed previously published TCR beta repertoires from just over 650 donors and added high-resolution HLA genotyping. In the later analysis, no new phenotypic data were used to find candidate immune exposures; instead, reliance was placed on TCR beta sequences and their occurrence across donors. In an earlier analysis of about 590 of the donors, high-throughput TCR beta sequencing was used to judge whether each TCR beta V gene segment behaved as functional or pseudogenic. Donor age, sex, ethnicity and CMV serostatus were compiled together with the repertoire data. A later genetic analysis took genome-wide SNP genotypes for about 55% of the roughly 700 donors and used that subset as a discovery cohort. Every discovery cohort repertoire had been produced on one sequencing platform. HLA typing included class I and class II loci at four-digit resolution. Typing coverage differed by locus: A, B, C, DRB1 and DQB1 were typed in about 629-630 donors, DQA1 in 522, DPA1 in nearly 610, and DPB1 in approximately 450. Four or five DR-DQ haplotypes were handled as single units for association and clustering because linkage in the cohort was strong. Among about 390 genotyped donors of the cohort, an average of around 240,000 unique TCR beta nucleotide sequences were sequenced per donor, roughly 20% of them non-productive.

In total, 666 healthy bone marrow donors made up the cohort. Cohort members were all nominally healthy when sampled, although unrecorded immune exposures were likely present. The donor tested CMV seronegative, placing the donor among the 352 seronegative members of the cohort. Each donor provided a peripheral blood sample, and peripheral blood mononuclear cells were used for TCR beta sequencing. The Qiagen DNeasy Blood Extraction Kit was used to extract genomic DNA from the blood cell samples. The germline V gene supplies CDR1 SGDLS and CDR2 YYNGEE. The CDR3 runs 14 residues from the cysteine to the phenylalanine. The CDR3 DNA has 42 bases and is translated from base 1. Compared with germline, V lacks 0 bases and J lacks 7 bases; bases without a gene match: 6. The full study reports these points: According to a later analysis, TCR association rates differed among HLA loci, with DRB1 alleles showing the most associated TCRs and HLA-C alleles showing the fewest. A further reported finding was that TCR beta sequences accurately predicted the HLA-A and HLA-B alleles for most subjects in the first cohort. Because some donors lacked HLA typing at each locus, the association tests relied only on the typed subset. In a later analysis, HLA-associated TCR beta chains were found to be more clonally expanded and to have lower generation probabilities than equally common non-associated chains. In a later genetic analysis, fewer N-insertions in productive TCRs were reported among donors in an Asian-associated ancestry cluster than the approximately 630-donor mean. V-gene and J-gene trimming of TCR beta chains was associated with a missense DCLRE1C variant in a later genetic analysis, and the association was replicated in an independent cohort. In an earlier analysis of under 600 of the donors, most TCR beta V segments were observed in productive rearrangements about 87% or about 30% of the time, broadly matching IMGT annotations. Some IMGT-functional V segments, including TRBV6-2 and TRBV6-3, could not be told apart with the 87-base-pair reads, so those segments were excluded. In a later analysis, several top co-occurrence clusters were reported to appear linked to parvovirus B19, influenza, CMV and Epstein-Barr virus. Immune exposure information for the cohort was limited to CMV serostatus. According to the authors, the approach could potentially be generalized to other disease states and immunological phenotypes. A cluster of highly shared sequence variants was judged likely to represent a technical artifact of the sequencing pipeline. Linkage disequilibrium might explain the correlated functional status among segregating V segments, but an unknown experimental factor could not be excluded. The study gave a list of over 150 TCR beta chains associated with cytomegalovirus. Most TCR sequences were seen in very few donors, while some public TCRs were found in many individuals. Presence/absence analyses assumed roughly uniform sequencing depth across donors, an assumption that may not hold. The cohort was sequenced for TCR beta chains only, and without alpha or paired-chain data the features that could be detected were limited. Some 15 rarely observed V segments, including chromosome 9 orphons, were excluded from the earlier analysis of approximately 500 of the donors because counts were too low. According to a later analysis, most CMV-associated TCR beta chains appeared to be HLA-restricted, and the HLA associations seemed to be driven largely by CMV exposure. A few of the identified cytomegalovirus-associated TCR beta chains were confirmed in vitro to be specific for cytomegalovirus antigens. Assigning TCR associations to individual alleles was difficult when HLA alleles, especially DR and DQ, strongly co-occurred. In a later analysis, 16,951 TCR beta sequences were associated with specific HLA alleles at a false discovery rate of 0.05. Cytomegalovirus status was reported to be diagnosed by the classifier with high specificity and sensitivity in both the original and validation cohorts.

This clone occurred once. This receptor's antigen is unknown. Base qualities were left out, and no much larger clone turns up one base away. The library was made by the immunoSEQ multiplex PCR assay. A mixture of 60 forward primers for TCR Vbeta segments and 13 reverse primers for TCR Jbeta segments was used in the multiplex PCR. Amplification of the CDR3 region of rearranged TCR beta genes was performed with a multiplex PCR assay on genomic DNA. On the Illumina HiSeq System, the amplified TCR beta libraries were sequenced as 87-base-pair reads. Per the source publication's procedure: A later analysis tallied approximately 87 million unique TCR beta chains across the 666 repertoires, and about 10 million of those chains were shared by two or more donors. Raw reads were error-corrected and collapsed into unique sequences with a nearest-neighbor algorithm that merged closely related sequences to remove PCR and sequencing errors. CDR3 sequences were aligned to IMGT reference sequences to assign V, D and J gene segments. Each retained sequence needed at least a six-nucleotide match to both a V gene segment and a J gene segment. A rearrangement was called productive if the CDR3 had no stop codons and remained in frame with V and J, and every other rearrangement was called non-productive. Following IMGT convention, CDR3 was defined as the stretch from the second conserved V-encoded cysteine up to the conserved J-encoded phenylalanine. The earlier analysis of fewer than 750 of the donors excluded sequences that lacked an unambiguous match to a single V gene segment. In an earlier analysis of about 590 of the donors, a V segment was called functional when productive rearrangements were above 56.7%, and segregating when the standard deviation between donors exceeded 5%. A statistical classification framework was built to diagnose cytomegalovirus status from the catalog of TCR beta chain sequences. In a later analysis, TCR nucleotide sequences were compared against IMGT/GENE-DB human TR gene sequences so that V and J genes could be assigned. A later analysis assigned CDR3 sequences and most-parsimonious VDJ recombination scenarios with the TCRdist pipeline. In a later analysis, each TCR beta chain was defined by its CDR3 amino acid sequence together with its V-gene family, and reads lacking a unique V-gene family were excluded. In a later analysis, 450 to 600 highly shared, low-generation-probability nucleotide sequences were removed to address suspected cross-contamination and a sequencing artifact. For each public chain, a later analysis derived a clonal expansion index from normalized ranks of inferred template counts within each repertoire. In a later analysis, generation probabilities were computed using a VDJ recombination model fitted to out-of-frame rearrangements, and the results were checked against IGoR. A later analysis scored TCR-TCR, TCR-HLA and TCR-CMV co-occurrence with hypergeometric tests, applying a repertoire-size bias correction to TCR pairs. In a later analysis, false discovery rates were estimated by permuting HLA or CMV assignments 20 times. In a later analysis, co-occurring TCRs were grouped with DBSCAN, and TCRdist sequence similarity was added when clustering was performed within HLA-allele-positive subsets. Repertoires with fewer than 30,000 or more than 120,000 public chains were left out of co-occurrence clustering, as were a few repertoires with anomalous nucleotide sharing. What TCRdb holds here is the immuneACCESS table cut down to in-frame rearrangements. Part of the clones is not present; checked against another copy, under half of the missing clones reflect an unresolved V gene, and the others are unexplained. V and J calls and clone size come straight from that table; D and trimming were deduced from the DNA. The sample profile shows 100,000 to 120,000 clones; around 86% of them were found once. The ten largest make up approximately 1.8% of the sample.

The TCR sequence derives from a middle-aged man in good health and CMV-seronegative. The sample was PBMCs. The chain joins TRBV9 to TRBJ1-2, with 7 junctional bases fitting TRBD1. The CDR3 sequence is CASSVVEGAGGYTF. The nucleotides read TGTGCCAGCAGCGTAGTGGAGGGGGCAGGTGGCTACACCTTC.